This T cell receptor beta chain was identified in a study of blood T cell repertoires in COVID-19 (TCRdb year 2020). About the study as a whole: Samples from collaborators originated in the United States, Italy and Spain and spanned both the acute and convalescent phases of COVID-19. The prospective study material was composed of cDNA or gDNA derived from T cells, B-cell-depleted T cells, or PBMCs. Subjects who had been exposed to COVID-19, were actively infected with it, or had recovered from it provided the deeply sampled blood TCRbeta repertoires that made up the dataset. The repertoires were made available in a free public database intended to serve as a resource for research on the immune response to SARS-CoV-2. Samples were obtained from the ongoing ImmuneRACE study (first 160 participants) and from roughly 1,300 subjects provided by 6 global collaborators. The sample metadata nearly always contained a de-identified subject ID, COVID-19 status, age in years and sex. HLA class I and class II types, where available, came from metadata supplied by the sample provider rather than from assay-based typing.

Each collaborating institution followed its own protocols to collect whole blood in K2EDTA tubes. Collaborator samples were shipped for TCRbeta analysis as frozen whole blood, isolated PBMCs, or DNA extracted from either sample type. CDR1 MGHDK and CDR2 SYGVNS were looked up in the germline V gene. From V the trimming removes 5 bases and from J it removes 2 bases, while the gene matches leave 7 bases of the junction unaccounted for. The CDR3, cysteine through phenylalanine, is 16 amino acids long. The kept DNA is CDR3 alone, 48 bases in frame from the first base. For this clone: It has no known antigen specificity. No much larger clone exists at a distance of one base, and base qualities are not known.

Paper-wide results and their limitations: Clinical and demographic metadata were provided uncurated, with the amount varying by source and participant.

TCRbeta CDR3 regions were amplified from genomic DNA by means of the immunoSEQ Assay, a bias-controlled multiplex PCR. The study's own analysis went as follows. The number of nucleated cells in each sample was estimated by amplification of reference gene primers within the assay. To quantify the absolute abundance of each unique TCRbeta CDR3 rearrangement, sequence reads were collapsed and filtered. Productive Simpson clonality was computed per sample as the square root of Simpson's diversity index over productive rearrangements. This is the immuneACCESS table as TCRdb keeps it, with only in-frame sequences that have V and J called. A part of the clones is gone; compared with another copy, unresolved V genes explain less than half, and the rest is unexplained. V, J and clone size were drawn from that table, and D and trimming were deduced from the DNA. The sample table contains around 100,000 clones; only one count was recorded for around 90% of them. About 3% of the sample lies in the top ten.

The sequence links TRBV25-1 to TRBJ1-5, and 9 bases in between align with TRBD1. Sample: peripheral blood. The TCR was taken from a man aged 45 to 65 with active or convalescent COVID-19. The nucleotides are TGTGCCAGCAGTCCTGGGACAGGGACGGGCAATCAGCCCCAGCATTTT. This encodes CASSPGTGTGNQPQHF.